This entry features one T cell receptor beta chain sequence. The antigen remains unidentified. The sequenced fragment ends 3 residues before the CDR3 boundary, so the rest is inferred from the germline J gene. The V gene's germline CDR1 is SGHVS and CDR2 FQNEAQ. V gave up 5 bases and J gave up 4 bases, with 6 bases separating them. The CDR3 has 11 amino acids. This sample stems from a study of T cells in women clearing cervical HPV infection. About the research overall: Only a few women had HLA typing results available.

General study results and limits: Richness plus V gene abundances separated cases from controls with AUC 0.8 to 0.85.

Libraries were prepared by immunoSEQ multiplex PCR; TCRdb keeps only in-frame clonotypes and omits some of them. The sample totals fewer than 40,000 clones. Sequenced sample: blood buffy coat. The clonotype was recovered from a woman aged 18-70 years with a cervical HPV16 infection that either progressed to CIN3+ or cleared (not recorded which). This chain uses TRBV7-8 with TRBJ2-7; perhaps TRBD2 as D (5 bases). Incomplete CDR3 DNA: TGTGCCAGCAGCCGGGGATACGAG. It specifies CASSRGYE. The full CDR3 sequence reads CASSRGYEQYF. Full variable domain (rest looked up from reference TRBV7-8 and TRBJ2-7): GAGVSQSPRYKVAKRGQDVALRCDPISGHVSLFWYQQALGQGPEFLTYFQNEAQLDKSGLPSDRFFAERPEGSVSTLKIQRTQQEDSAVYLCASSRGYEQYFGPGTRLTVT.